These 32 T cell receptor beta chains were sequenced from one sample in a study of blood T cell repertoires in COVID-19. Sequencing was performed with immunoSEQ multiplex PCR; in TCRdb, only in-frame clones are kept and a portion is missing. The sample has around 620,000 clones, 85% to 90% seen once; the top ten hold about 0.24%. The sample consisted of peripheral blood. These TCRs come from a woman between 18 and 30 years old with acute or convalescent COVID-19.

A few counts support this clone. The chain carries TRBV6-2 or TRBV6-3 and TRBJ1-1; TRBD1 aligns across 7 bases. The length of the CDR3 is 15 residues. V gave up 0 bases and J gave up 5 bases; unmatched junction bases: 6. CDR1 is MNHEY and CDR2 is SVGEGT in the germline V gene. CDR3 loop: CASSYSWGRGTEAFF. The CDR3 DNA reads TGTGCCAGCAGTTACTCGTGGGGCAGGGGGACTGAAGCTTTCTTT.

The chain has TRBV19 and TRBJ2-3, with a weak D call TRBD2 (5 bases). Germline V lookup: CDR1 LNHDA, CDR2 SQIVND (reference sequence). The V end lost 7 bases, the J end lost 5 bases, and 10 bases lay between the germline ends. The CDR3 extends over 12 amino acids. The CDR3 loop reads CASTGRRDTQYF. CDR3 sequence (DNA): TGTGCCAGTACGGGAAGACGAGATACGCAGTATTTT.

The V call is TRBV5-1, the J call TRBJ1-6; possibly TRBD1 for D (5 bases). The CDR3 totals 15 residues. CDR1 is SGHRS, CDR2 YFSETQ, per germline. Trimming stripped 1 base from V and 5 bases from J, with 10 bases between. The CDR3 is CASSLTTENNSPLHF. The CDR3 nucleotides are TGCGCCAGCAGCTTGACGACAGAGAATAATTCACCCCTCCACTTT.

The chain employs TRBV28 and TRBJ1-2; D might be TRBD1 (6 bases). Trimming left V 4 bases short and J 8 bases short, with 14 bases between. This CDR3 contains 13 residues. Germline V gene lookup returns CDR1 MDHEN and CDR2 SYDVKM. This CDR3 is CASSSGQFQGYTF. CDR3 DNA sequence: TGTGCCAGCAGTTCCGGACAGTTTCAAGGCTACACCTTC.

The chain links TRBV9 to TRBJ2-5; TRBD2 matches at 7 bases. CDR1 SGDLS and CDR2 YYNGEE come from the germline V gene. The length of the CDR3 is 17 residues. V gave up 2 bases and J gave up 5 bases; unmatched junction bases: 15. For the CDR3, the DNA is TGTGCCAGCAGCGTCGAAGGAGGCGGGGGAGCGTCTGAGACCCAGTACTTC. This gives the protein CASSVEGGGGASETQYF.

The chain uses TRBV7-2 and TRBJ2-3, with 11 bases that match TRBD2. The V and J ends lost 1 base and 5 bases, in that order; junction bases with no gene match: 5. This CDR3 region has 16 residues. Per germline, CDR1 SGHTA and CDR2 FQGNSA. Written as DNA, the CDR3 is TGTGCCAGCAGCTTAGTTAGCGGGGGGGCGGTAGATACGCAGTATTTT. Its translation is CASSLVSGGAVDTQYF.

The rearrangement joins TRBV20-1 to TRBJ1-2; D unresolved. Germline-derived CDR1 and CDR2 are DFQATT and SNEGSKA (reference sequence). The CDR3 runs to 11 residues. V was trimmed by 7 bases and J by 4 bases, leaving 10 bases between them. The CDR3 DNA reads TGCAGTGGGGCAGGATTCTATGGCTACACCTTC. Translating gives CSGAGFYGYTF.

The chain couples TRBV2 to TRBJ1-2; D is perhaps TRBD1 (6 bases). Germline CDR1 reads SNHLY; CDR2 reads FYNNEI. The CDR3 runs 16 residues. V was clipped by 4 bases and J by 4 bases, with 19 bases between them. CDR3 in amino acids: CASSGGGDGTLYGYTF. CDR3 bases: TGTGCCAGCAGTGGAGGGGGAGACGGAACCCTCTATGGCTACACCTTC.

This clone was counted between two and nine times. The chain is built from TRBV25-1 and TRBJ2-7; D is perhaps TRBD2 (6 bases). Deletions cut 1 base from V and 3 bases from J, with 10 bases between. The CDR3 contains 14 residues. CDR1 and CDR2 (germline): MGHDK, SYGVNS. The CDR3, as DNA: TGTGCCAGCAGTGAATGGGGGACTGGCTACGAGCAGTACTTC. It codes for CASSEWGTGYEQYF.

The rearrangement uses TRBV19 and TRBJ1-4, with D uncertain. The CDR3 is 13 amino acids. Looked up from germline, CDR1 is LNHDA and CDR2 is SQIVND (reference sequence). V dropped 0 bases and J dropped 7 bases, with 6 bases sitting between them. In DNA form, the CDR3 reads TGTGCCAGTAGTATAGATCCTACTGAAAAACTGTTTTTT. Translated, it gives CASSIDPTEKLFF.

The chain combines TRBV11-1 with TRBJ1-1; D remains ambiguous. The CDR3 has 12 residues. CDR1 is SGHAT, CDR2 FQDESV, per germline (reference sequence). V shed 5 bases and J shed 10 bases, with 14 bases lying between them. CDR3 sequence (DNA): TGTGCCAGCAGCCCCCTCGGGGTACGAGCTTTCTTT. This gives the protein CASSPLGVRAFF.

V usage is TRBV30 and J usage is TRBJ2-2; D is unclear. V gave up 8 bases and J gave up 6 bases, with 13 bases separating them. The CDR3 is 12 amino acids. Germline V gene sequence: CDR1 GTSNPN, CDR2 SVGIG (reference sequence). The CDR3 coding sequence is TGTGCCGGCGCTACGAGGTCCGGGGAGCTGTTTTTT. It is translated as CAGATRSGELFF.

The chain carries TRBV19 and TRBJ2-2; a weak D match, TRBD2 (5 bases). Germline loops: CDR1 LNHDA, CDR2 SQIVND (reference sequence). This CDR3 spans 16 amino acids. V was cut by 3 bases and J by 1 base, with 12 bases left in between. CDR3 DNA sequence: TGTGCCAGTAGTATCACAAGAGGGAAGAACACCGGGGAGCTGTTTTTT. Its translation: CASSITRGKNTGELFF.

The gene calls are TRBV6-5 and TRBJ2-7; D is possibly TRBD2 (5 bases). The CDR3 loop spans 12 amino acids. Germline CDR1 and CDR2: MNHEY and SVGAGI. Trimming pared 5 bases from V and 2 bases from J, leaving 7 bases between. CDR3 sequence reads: CASSPGTYEQYF. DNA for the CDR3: TGTGCCAGCAGTCCCGGGACCTACGAGCAGTACTTC.

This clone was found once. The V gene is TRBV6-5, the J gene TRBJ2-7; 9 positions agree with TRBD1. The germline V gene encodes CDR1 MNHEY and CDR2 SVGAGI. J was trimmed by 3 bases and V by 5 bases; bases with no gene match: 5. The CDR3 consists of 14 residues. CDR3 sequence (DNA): TGTGCCAGCAGTCGGACAGGGGATCGCTACGAGCAGTACTTC. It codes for CASSRTGDRYEQYF.

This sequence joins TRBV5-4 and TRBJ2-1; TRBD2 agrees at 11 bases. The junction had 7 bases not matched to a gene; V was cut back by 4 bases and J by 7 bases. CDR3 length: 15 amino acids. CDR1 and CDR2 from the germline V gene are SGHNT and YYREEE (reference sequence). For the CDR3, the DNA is TGTGCCAGCAGCCCTGTAGCGGGGGGGCAGAATGAGCAGTTCTTC. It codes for CASSPVAGGQNEQFF. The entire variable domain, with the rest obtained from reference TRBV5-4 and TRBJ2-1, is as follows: ETGVTQSPTHLIKTRGQQVTLRCSSQSGHNTVSWYQQALGQGPQFIFQYYREEENGRGNFPPRFSGLQFPNYSSELNVNALELDDSALYLCASSPVAGGQNEQFFGPGTRLTVL.

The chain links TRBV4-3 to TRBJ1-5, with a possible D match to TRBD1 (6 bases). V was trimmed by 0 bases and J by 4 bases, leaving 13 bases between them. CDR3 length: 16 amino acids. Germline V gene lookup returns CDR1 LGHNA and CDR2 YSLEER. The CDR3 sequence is CASSQDPTGENQPQHF. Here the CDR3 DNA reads TGCGCCAGCAGCCAAGATCCGACAGGCGAGAATCAGCCCCAGCATTTT.

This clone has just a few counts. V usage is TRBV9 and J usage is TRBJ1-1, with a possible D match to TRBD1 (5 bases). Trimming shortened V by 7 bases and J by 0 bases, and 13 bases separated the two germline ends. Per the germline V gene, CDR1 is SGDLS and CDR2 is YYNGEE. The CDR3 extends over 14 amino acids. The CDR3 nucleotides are TGTGCCAGCGGTTCTTTGGACATGAACACTGAAGCTTTCTTT. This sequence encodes CASGSLDMNTEAFF.

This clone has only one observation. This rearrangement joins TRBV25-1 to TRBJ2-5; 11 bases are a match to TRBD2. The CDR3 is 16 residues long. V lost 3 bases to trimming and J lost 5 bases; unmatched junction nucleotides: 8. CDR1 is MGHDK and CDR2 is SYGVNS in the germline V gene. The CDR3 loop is CASSDLPSGGWETQYF. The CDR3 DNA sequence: TGTGCCAGCAGTGATCTGCCTAGCGGGGGGTGGGAGACCCAGTACTTC.

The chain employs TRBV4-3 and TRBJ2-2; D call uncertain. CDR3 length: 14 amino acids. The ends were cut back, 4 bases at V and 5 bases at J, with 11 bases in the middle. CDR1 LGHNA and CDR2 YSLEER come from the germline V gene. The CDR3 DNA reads TGCGCCAGCAGCCGGAGAACAAGTACCGGGGAGCTGTTTTTT. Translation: CASSRRTSTGELFF.

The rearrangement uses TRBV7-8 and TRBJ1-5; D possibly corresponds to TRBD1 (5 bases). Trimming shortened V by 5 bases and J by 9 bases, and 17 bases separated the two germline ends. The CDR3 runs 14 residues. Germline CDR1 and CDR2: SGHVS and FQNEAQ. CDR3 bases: TGTGCCAGCAGCCCTAAACTGGGGCTTCGGCCCCAGCATTTT. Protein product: CASSPKLGLRPQHF.

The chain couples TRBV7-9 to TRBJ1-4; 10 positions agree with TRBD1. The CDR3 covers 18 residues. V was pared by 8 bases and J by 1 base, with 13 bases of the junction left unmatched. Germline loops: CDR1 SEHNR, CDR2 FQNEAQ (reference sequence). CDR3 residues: CASDLRTGGIVTNEKLFF. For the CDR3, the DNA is TGTGCCAGCGACCTCAGGACAGGGGGGATTGTAACTAATGAAAAACTGTTTTTT.

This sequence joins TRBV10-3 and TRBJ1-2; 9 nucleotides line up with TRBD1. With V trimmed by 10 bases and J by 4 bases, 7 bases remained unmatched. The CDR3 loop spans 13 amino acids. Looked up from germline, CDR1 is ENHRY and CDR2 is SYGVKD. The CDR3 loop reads CATLMDRGYGYTF. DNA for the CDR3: TGTGCCACCCTAATGGACAGGGGCTATGGCTACACCTTC.

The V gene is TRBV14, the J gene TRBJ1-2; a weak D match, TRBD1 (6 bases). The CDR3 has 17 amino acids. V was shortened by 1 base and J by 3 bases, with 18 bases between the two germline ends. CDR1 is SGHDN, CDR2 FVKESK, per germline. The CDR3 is CASSQGKTWGLDYGYTF. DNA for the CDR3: TGTGCCAGCAGCCAAGGAAAAACATGGGGGCTCGACTATGGCTACACCTTC.

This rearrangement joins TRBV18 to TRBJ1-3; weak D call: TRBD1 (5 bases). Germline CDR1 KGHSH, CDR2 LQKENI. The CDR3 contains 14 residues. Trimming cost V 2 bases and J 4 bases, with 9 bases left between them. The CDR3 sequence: CASSPAREGNTIYF. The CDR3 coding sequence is TGTGCCAGCTCACCAGCCAGGGAAGGAAACACCATATATTTT.

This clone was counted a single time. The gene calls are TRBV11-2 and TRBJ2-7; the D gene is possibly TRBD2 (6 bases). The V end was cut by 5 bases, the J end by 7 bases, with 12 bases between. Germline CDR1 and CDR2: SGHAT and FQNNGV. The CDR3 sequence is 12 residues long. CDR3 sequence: CASSPGGSEQYF. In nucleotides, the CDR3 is TGTGCCAGCAGCCCTGGAGGGAGTGAGCAGTACTTC.

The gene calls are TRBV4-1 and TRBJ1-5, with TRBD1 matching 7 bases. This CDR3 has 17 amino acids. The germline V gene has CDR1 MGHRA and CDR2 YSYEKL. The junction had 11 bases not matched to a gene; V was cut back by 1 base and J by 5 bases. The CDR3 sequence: CASSQVVLLDRDQPQHF. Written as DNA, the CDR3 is TGCGCCAGCAGCCAAGTAGTACTTCTCGACAGGGATCAGCCCCAGCATTTT.

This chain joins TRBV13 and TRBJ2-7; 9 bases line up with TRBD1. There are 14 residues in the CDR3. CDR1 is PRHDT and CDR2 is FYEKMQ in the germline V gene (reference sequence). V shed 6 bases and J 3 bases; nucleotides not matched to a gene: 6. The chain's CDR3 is CASRRPGQGYEQYF. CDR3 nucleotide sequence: TGTGCCAGCAGGCGTCCGGGACAGGGCTACGAGCAGTACTTC.

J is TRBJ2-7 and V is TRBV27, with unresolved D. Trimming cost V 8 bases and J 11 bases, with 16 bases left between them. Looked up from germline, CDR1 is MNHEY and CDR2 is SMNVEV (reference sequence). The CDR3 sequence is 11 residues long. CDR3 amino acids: CASPASAGEYF. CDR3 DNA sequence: TGTGCCAGCCCCGCTTCGGCTGGAGAGTACTTC.

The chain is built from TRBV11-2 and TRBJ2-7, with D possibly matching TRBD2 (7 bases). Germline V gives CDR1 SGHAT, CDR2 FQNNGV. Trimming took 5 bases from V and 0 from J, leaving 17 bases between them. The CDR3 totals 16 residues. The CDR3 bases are TGTGCCAGCAGCCCGCGCGGGCGGGGGCCCTCCTACGAGCAGTACTTC. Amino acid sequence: CASSPRGRGPSYEQYF.

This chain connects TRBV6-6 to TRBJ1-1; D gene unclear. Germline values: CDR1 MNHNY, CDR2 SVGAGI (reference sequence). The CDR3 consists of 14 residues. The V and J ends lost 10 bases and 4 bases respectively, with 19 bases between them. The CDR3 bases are TGTGCCATCGCACTTCAGGATCGGGGCACTGAAGCTTTCTTT. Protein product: CAIALQDRGTEAFF.

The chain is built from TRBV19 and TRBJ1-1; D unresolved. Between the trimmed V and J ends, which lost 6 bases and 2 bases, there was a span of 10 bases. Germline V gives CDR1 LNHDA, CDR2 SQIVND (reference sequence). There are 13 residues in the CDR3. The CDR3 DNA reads TGTGCCAGTAGCGTCAGGACTAACACTGAAGCTTTCTTT. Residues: CASSVRTNTEAFF.